These 29 T cell receptor beta chains were sequenced from one sample in a study of blood T cells in healthy people across ages. A sample-barcoded 5' primer and a J-beta primer mix were used in a second PCR of roughly 7 to 12 cycles. TCRdb independently ran MiXCR on the 5' RACE reads; one entry per CDR3 protein. Here the sample spans under 950,000 distinct CDR3 sequences, 22% being singletons. The sample consisted of blood. All receptors come from a man in his 70s in good health.

This clonotype has only one observation. The chain employs TRBV6-5 and TRBJ2-3; 7 bases are shared with TRBD2. Per the germline V gene, CDR1 is MNHEY and CDR2 is SVGAGI. V gave up 5 bases and J gave up 0 bases; unmatched junction bases: 5. The CDR3 has 15 residues. Here the CDR3 reads CASSDLAESTDTQYF. CDR3 nucleotides: TGTGCCAGCAGTGATCTAGCGGAAAGCACAGATACGCAGTATTTT.

This clonotype was detected many times. The chain has TRBV5-6 and TRBJ2-3; D call uncertain. Per germline, CDR1 SGHDT and CDR2 YYEEEE. Trimming pared 3 bases from V and 0 bases from J, leaving 8 bases between. This CDR3 is 14 amino acids long. The chain's CDR3 is CASSSITSTDTQYF. The CDR3 DNA reads TGTGCCAGCAGCTCGATAACTAGCACAGATACGCAGTATTTT.

V usage is TRBV12-3 or TRBV12-4 and J usage is TRBJ2-3; TRBD2 might be the D (6 bases). The CDR3 extends over 15 amino acids. Trimming pared 3 bases from V and 4 bases from J, leaving 14 bases between. CDR3 coding DNA: TGTGCCAGCAGTTTGTACGGGCGGGAATCAGATACGCAGTATTTT. This codes for CASSLYGRESDTQYF.

This clonotype was seen more than once but under ten times. The V call is TRBV13, the J call TRBJ1-2; D is perhaps TRBD1 (6 bases). Germline assignment: CDR1 PRHDT and CDR2 FYEKMQ (reference sequence). This CDR3 contains 15 residues. Trimming took off 0 bases at V and 3 bases at J, with 11 bases between the two ends. DNA of the CDR3: TGTGCCAGCAGCTTAGGCGGTCAGGGGCACTATGGCTACACCTTC. It codes for CASSLGGQGHYGYTF.

The gene calls are TRBV20-1 and TRBJ1-1; a weak D match, TRBD1 (6 bases). The length of the CDR3 is 14 residues. Trimming stripped 1 base from V and 3 bases from J, with 12 bases between. Germline V lookup: CDR1 DFQATT, CDR2 SNEGSKA (reference sequence). CDR3 protein: CSARVAGADTEAFF. In nucleotides, the CDR3 is TGCAGTGCTAGAGTGGCGGGGGCGGACACTGAAGCTTTCTTT.

The rearrangement uses TRBV29-1 and TRBJ1-5; weak D call: TRBD1 (5 bases). Trimming took off 6 bases at V and 4 bases at J, with 13 bases between the two ends. The CDR3 runs to 13 residues. Looked up from germline, CDR1 is SQVTM and CDR2 is ANQGSEA. The CDR3 DNA reads TGCAGCGTGGTCGGGGAGGGGAATCAGCCCCAGCATTTT. It specifies CSVVGEGNQPQHF.

This clonotype came up many times. The CDR3 sequence: CASSPGSWVTEAFF. CDR3 coding DNA: TGTGCCAGCAGTCCAGGTTCATGGGTAACTGAAGCTTTCTTT. This chain connects TRBV12-3 or TRBV12-4 to TRBJ1-1; D not resolved. Trimming took 5 bases from V and 5 from J, leaving 15 bases between them. This CDR3 has 14 residues.

This clonotype was seen more than once but under ten times. This chain joins TRBV27 and TRBJ1-2, with TRBD1 as a possible D gene (6 bases). CDR3 size: 15 residues. V lost 3 bases and J lost 4, with 15 bases in between. Germline-derived CDR1 and CDR2 are MNHEY and SMNVEV (reference sequence). DNA of the CDR3: TGTGCCAGCAGTTTGAGACAGGACGAGGTCTATGGCTACACCTTC. Translation gives CASSLRQDEVYGYTF.

The chain couples TRBV6-6 to TRBJ1-6; no clear D. The CDR3 length is 15 residues. Germline V lookup: CDR1 MNHNY, CDR2 SVGAGI (reference sequence). With 0 bases removed from V and 6 bases from J, the gap between germline ends came to 9 bases. The CDR3 nucleotides are TGTGCCAGCAGTTACTCTAGTCATCTTAATTCACCCCTCCACTTT. It translates to CASSYSSHLNSPLHF.

The J gene is TRBJ1-6, the V gene TRBV11-2; D is possibly TRBD1 (6 bases). Germline lookup yields CDR1 SGHAT and CDR2 FQNNGV. This CDR3 contains 16 residues. V lost 0 bases, J lost 4 bases, and 10 bases lay in between. The CDR3 loop is CASSLEVGGYNSPLHF. The CDR3 nucleotides read TGTGCCAGCAGCTTAGAGGTAGGGGGGTATAATTCACCCCTCCACTTT.

This clonotype was detected only a few times. V is TRBV20-1 and J is TRBJ2-5, with D uncertain. Matching the DNA end better, TRBJ2-1 makes the J call doubtful. The CDR3 length is 16 residues. Germline V gene lookup returns CDR1 DFQATT and CDR2 SNEGSKA (reference sequence). CDR3 sequence reads: CSARVIVLAMYNEQFF. In DNA, the CDR3 is TGCAGTGCTAGAGTAATAGTTTTGGCTATGTACAATGAGCAGTTCTTC.

This clonotype was picked up a small number of times. The chain is built from TRBV29-1 and TRBJ1-2; D gene ambiguous. The length of the CDR3 is 10 residues. V gave up 4 bases and J gave up 6 bases, with 6 bases separating them. The germline CDR1 and CDR2 sequences are SQVTM and ANQGSEA. CDR3 loop: CSVAEDGYTF. The CDR3 nucleotides read TGCAGCGTTGCGGAGGATGGCTACACCTTC.

The rearrangement links TRBV4-2 to TRBJ1-1; D may be TRBD1 (5 bases). The CDR3 is 15 amino acids. The germline V gene has CDR1 LGHNA and CDR2 YNFKEQ. V was trimmed by 4 bases and J by 5 bases, leaving 17 bases between them. The CDR3 is CASSPPGGIRTEAFF. CDR3 DNA: TGTGCCAGCAGCCCACCTGGGGGGATTAGAACTGAAGCTTTCTTT.

The genes are TRBV10-3 and TRBJ1-1; 7 bases are a match to TRBD1. Germline assignment: CDR1 ENHRY and CDR2 SYGVKD. The trim removed 9 bases at V and 1 base at J, leaving 5 bases unmatched. The CDR3 totals 13 residues. The CDR3 loop reads CAMKGAENTEAFF. The CDR3 bases are TGTGCCATGAAGGGGGCCGAGAACACTGAAGCTTTCTTT.

V and J are TRBV24-1 and TRBJ2-3, with TRBD1 matching over 7 bases. From germline, CDR1 is KGHDR and CDR2 SFDVKD. The CDR3 has 16 amino acids. Trimming took 1 base from V and 3 from J; bases not matched to a gene: 6. The CDR3: CATSDFSLQGTDTQYF. CDR3 DNA sequence: TGTGCCACCAGTGATTTTTCCCTACAGGGGACAGATACGCAGTATTTT.

With regard to this clonotype: One base away lies a much larger clone, so this may be a sequencing read error. The chain employs TRBV7-9 and TRBJ2-3, with 7 bases fitting TRBD2. Germline-derived CDR1 and CDR2 are SEHNR and FQNEAQ (reference sequence). The CDR3 consists of 14 residues. The CDR3 loop reads CSSSVSGVGDTQYF. The CDR3 DNA reads TGTTCCAGCAGCGTAAGCGGGGTGGGAGATACGCAGTATTTT.

This clonotype was recorded many times. The chain links TRBV5-1 to TRBJ2-3, with TRBD2 identical over 7 bases. This CDR3 contains 15 residues. Germline V gives CDR1 SGHRS, CDR2 YFSETQ. The V gene end was trimmed by 4 bases and the J gene end by 2 bases; junction bases not matched to a gene: 7. The CDR3 region is CASSSRGGSTDTQYF. The CDR3 region has the DNA TGCGCCAGCAGCAGCCGCGGGGGATCCACAGATACGCAGTATTTT.

Only a few counts were recorded for this clonotype. J is TRBJ2-3 and V is TRBV7-2, with 7 bases lining up with TRBD2. J lost 7 bases, V lost 5 bases, and 12 bases had no gene match. Germline V lookup: CDR1 SGHTA, CDR2 FQGNSA. CDR3 length: 15 residues. This CDR3 reads CASSAVGGNQYTQYF. The CDR3 DNA is TGTGCCAGCAGCGCCGTCGGGGGGAACCAATATACGCAGTATTTT.

This clonotype was counted at least ten times. The V call is TRBV7-7, the J call TRBJ2-5, with D possibly matching TRBD1 (6 bases). Looked up from germline, CDR1 is SSHAT and CDR2 is FNYEAQ (reference sequence). Trimming took off 3 bases at V and 3 bases at J, with 8 bases between the two ends. The CDR3 contains 13 residues. The CDR3 loop is CASSLDSEETQYF. The DNA for the CDR3 is TGTGCCAGCAGCTTGGACAGCGAAGAGACCCAGTACTTC.

The chain carries TRBV19 and TRBJ1-5; perhaps TRBD1 as D (6 bases). The V gene's germline CDR1 is LNHDA and CDR2 SQIVND (reference sequence). V gave up 5 bases and J gave up 6 bases, with 14 bases separating them. CDR3 length: 14 residues. CDR3 loop: CASSVGTLGQPQHF. The CDR3 nucleotides are TGTGCCAGTAGTGTCGGGACATTGGGTCAGCCCCAGCATTTT.

The chain links TRBV12-3 or TRBV12-4 to TRBJ2-1; 8 bases are a match to TRBD2. The CDR3 spans 13 residues. Trimming at V came to 1 base and at J to 9 bases, leaving 2 bases not matched to a gene. CDR3 in DNA: TGTGCCAGCAGTTTAGGCCGGGGGGGTGAGCAGTTCTTC. This sequence encodes CASSLGRGGEQFF.

The J gene is TRBJ2-3, the V gene TRBV5-1; D may be TRBD1 or TRBD2 (5 bases each). V lost 0 bases, J lost 4 bases, and 12 bases lay in between. CDR3 length: 15 amino acids. Germline-derived CDR1 and CDR2 are SGHRS and YFSETQ. The CDR3 reads CASSLVGTIADTQYF. The CDR3, as DNA: TGCGCCAGCAGCTTGGTCGGGACCATCGCAGATACGCAGTATTTT.

The rearrangement joins TRBV25-1 to TRBJ2-5; D remains unclear. This CDR3 has 12 residues. The germline V gene has CDR1 MGHDK and CDR2 SYGVNS. V lost 3 bases and J 5 bases, leaving 7 bases between the germline ends. The CDR3 region is CASSDLSETQYF. CDR3 bases: TGTGCCAGCAGTGACCTATCCGAGACCCAGTACTTC.

This clonotype was detected a few times. The genes are TRBV29-1 and TRBJ1-2; D remains unclear. The CDR3 is 14 residues long. Germline values: CDR1 SQVTM, CDR2 ANQGSEA. V was cut by 2 bases and J by 0 bases, with 10 bases left in between. This CDR3 is CSVEMWGSNYGYTF. The CDR3 bases are TGCAGCGTTGAAATGTGGGGATCTAACTATGGCTACACCTTC.

The rearrangement links TRBV12-3 or TRBV12-4 to TRBJ2-2, with 9 bases that match TRBD1. The V and J ends lost 4 bases and 5 bases, in that order; junction bases with no gene match: 8. The CDR3 covers 16 residues. The CDR3 DNA is TGTGCCAGCAGTTCCCGGACAGGGGTTCTTACCGGGGAGCTGTTTTTT. Translated, it gives CASSSRTGVLTGELFF.

The chain uses TRBV2 and TRBJ1-6; D call uncertain. V was cut by 3 bases and J by 10 bases, with 16 bases left in between. Germline V gene lookup returns CDR1 SNHLY and CDR2 FYNNEI. The CDR3 is made up of 15 amino acids. The CDR3 nucleotides are TGTGCCAGCAGTGACCGATTTGGGGAAGGATCACCCCTCCACTTT. Encoded protein: CASSDRFGEGSPLHF.

The V and J genes are TRBV7-6 and TRBJ1-4; D is ambiguous. Germline loops: CDR1 SGHVS, CDR2 FNYEAQ. The CDR3 loop spans 13 amino acids. V was cut by 5 bases and J by 8 bases, with 12 bases left in between. CDR3 sequence: CASSTLTGEKLFF. In DNA, the CDR3 is TGTGCCAGCAGCACCCTGACGGGGGAAAAACTGTTTTTT. The whole variable domain, filled in from reference TRBV7-6 and TRBJ1-4, reads GAGVSQSPRYKVTKRGQDVALRCDPISGHVSLYWYRQALGQGPEFLTYFNYEAQQDKSGLPNDRFSAERPEGSISTLTIQRTEQRDSAMYRCASSTLTGEKLFFGSGTQLSVL.

The rearrangement links TRBV7-2 to TRBJ2-5, with D unclear. The end of the DNA fits TRBJ2-7 better, so the J call may be wrong. Germline loops: CDR1 SGHTA, CDR2 FQGNSA. The CDR3 is made up of 13 amino acids. CDR3: CASNLADTYEQYV. The CDR3 nucleotides read TGTGCCAGCAACTTAGCCGATACCTACGAGCAGTACGTC.

The chain joins TRBV7-8 to TRBJ2-1, with D possibly matching TRBD2 (6 bases). Trimming removed 2 bases from V and 5 bases from J, with 16 bases in between. CDR3 length: 16 residues. Germline V gene lookup returns CDR1 SGHVS and CDR2 FQNEAQ. The CDR3 protein is CASSLRRDPGHNEQFF. The CDR3 DNA follows: TGTGCCAGCAGCTTAAGGAGGGACCCCGGGCACAATGAGCAGTTCTTC.